This TCR beta chain was recorded in a study of blood T cells in healthy people across ages. A second PCR of about 6 to 12 cycles used a sample-barcoded 5' primer and a J-beta primer mix. Each cDNA molecule received a tag from a template-switch adaptor that had 12 random nucleotides. TCRdb independently ran MiXCR on the 5' RACE reads; one entry per CDR3 protein. The data contain 700,000 to 850,000 distinct CDR3 sequences, 40% to 65% of them singletons. Every donor gave 9 to 10 milliliters of peripheral blood. As concerns this clonotype: The antigen remains unidentified.

Study outcomes and limitations: The study lacked donor CMV status, which possibly confounded expanded clonotype changes.

The TCR originated in an older man in good health. Sequencing was performed on blood.

CDR3 amino acids: CASSLGTSGTWEQFF. The CDR3 nucleotides are TGTGCCAGCAGCTTAGGGACTAGCGGAACGTGGGAGCAGTTCTTC. The genes are TRBV7-9 and TRBJ2-1; 10 bases fit TRBD2. CDR1 is SEHNR and CDR2 is FQNEAQ in the germline V gene (reference sequence). J lost 10 bases, V lost 1 base, and 7 bases had no gene match. The CDR3 runs 15 residues. The full variable domain, in which reference TRBV7-9 and TRBJ2-1 provide the parts outside the CDR3, is DTGVSQNPRHKITKRGQNVTFRCDPISEHNRLYWYRQTLGQGPEFLTYFQNEAQLEKSRLLSDRFSAERPKGSFSTLEIQRTEQGDSAMYLCASSLGTSGTWEQFFGPGTRLTVL.